These 9 T cell receptor beta chains originate from one sample sequenced in a study of shared clonotypes between healthy human individuals (dated by TCRdb to 2020 to 2021). The method was the immunoSEQ multiplex PCR assay. TCRdb provides this immuneACCESS table in a form limited to in-frame rearrangements. Some clones are lacking; in checked studies, under half of them reflect an unresolved V gene, and why the rest are absent is not known. The sample table contains about 2.4 million clones; only one count was recorded for 90% to 95% of them. 0.36% of the sample belongs to the ten largest clones. Sample: naive CD4+ T cells from PBMCs. Reading the label with the study, this specimen's cell subset or site is: CD45RA+ positively selected. The receptors derive from a man aged 18-30 years in good health. Some clones in this sample may be carry-over from other donors' samples.

This clone was seen a few times. The genes are TRBV11-2 and TRBJ1-4; 7 bases match TRBD1. Germline-derived CDR1 and CDR2 are SGHAT and FQNNGV. CDR3 length: 15 amino acids. Trimming removed 0 bases from V and 5 bases from J; junction bases left unmatched: 3. The CDR3 DNA reads as TGTGCCAGCAGCTTAGACGGGACAGCAAATGAAAAACTGTTTTTT. This sequence encodes CASSLDGTANEKLFF.

The chain employs TRBV28 and TRBJ2-2; 7 bases match TRBD2. Losses at the gene ends were 3 bases for V and 6 bases for J; bases not matched to a gene: 10. The CDR3 is 16 residues long. CDR1 is MDHEN, CDR2 SYDVKM, per germline. The CDR3 loop is CASSLYIGGGPGELFF. The CDR3 DNA reads as TGTGCCAGCAGTTTGTACATCGGGGGAGGGCCCGGGGAGCTGTTTTTT. The variable domain in full, with the rest retrieved from reference TRBV28 and TRBJ2-2, is DVKVTQSSRYLVKRTGEKVFLECVQDMDHENMFWYRQDPGLGLRLIYFSYDVKMKEKGDIPEGYSVSREKKERFSLILESASTNQTSMYLCASSLYIGGGPGELFFGEGSRLTVL.

In this sample, this clone turned up once. The CDR3 DNA reads TGCAGCGTTGATTCCGACAACTCCTACGAGCAGTACTTC. It specifies CSVDSDNSYEQYF. J is TRBJ2-7 and V is TRBV29-1, with no clear D. Looked up from germline, CDR1 is SQVTM and CDR2 is ANQGSEA. The CDR3 is 13 amino acids. V was pared by 3 bases and J by 0 bases, with 9 bases between.

The J gene is TRBJ2-3, the V gene TRBV6-6; 7 bases are shared with TRBD1. V dropped 4 bases and J dropped 4; count of bases not matched to a gene: 5. Germline V gene sequence: CDR1 MNHNY, CDR2 SVGAGI (reference sequence). The CDR3 is 14 residues long. The CDR3 spells CASSSRQGADTQYF. The CDR3 DNA reads as TGTGCCAGCAGTTCCAGACAGGGCGCAGATACGCAGTATTTT.

V usage is TRBV7-2 and J usage is TRBJ2-5; D is uncertain. Germline V gene data show CDR1 as SGHTA and CDR2 as FQGNSA. V lost 4 bases, J lost 5 bases, and 11 bases lay in between. The CDR3 spans 13 residues. Here the CDR3 DNA reads TGTGCCAGCAGCTACGGCCCGAGGGAGACCCAGTACTTC. It encodes CASSYGPRETQYF. The complete variable domain, with remaining parts taken from reference TRBV7-2 and TRBJ2-5, reads GAGVSQSPSNKVTEKGKDVELRCDPISGHTALYWYRQSLGQGLEFLIYFQGNSAPDKSGLPSDRFSAERTGGSVSTLTIQRTQQEDSAVYLCASSYGPRETQYFGPGTRLLVL.

Concerning this clone: Other DNA sequences in this sample translate to the same CDR3. The CDR3 bases are TGTGCCAGCAGCTCCGGGCGTTATAATTCACCCCTCCACTTT. Its translation: CASSSGRYNSPLHF. The V gene is TRBV6-5, the J gene TRBJ1-6, with D unclear. CDR3 length: 14 amino acids. Germline V gene sequence: CDR1 MNHEY, CDR2 SVGAGI. With 6 bases removed from V and 4 bases from J, the gap between germline ends came to 10 bases.

V and J are TRBV11-2 and TRBJ2-7; the match to TRBD1 covers 12 bases. V trimming: 5 bases; J trimming: 6 bases; junction bases outside the gene matches: 2. The germline V gene has CDR1 SGHAT and CDR2 FQNNGV. The CDR3 contains 13 residues. The CDR3 loop is CASSGDRGREQYF. CDR3 coding DNA: TGTGCCAGCAGCGGGGACAGGGGGCGCGAGCAGTACTTC.

This clone was seen a single time. V and J are TRBV25-1 and TRBJ1-5; D is possibly TRBD1 (5 bases). Germline V lookup: CDR1 MGHDK, CDR2 SYGVNS. The CDR3 length is 12 residues. V lost 6 bases, J lost 7 bases, and 10 bases lay in between. DNA for the CDR3: TGTGCCAGCAGGGGGGACGGACAGCCCCAGCATTTT. Translated: CASRGDGQPQHF.

CDR3 sequence: CSVEDPGQGGLSSYEQYF. The CDR3 DNA reads TGCAGCGTTGAAGATCCGGGACAGGGAGGGTTGAGCTCCTACGAGCAGTACTTC. This rearrangement joins TRBV29-1 to TRBJ2-7; 9 bases map to TRBD1. With V trimmed by 0 bases and J by 0 bases, 12 bases remained unmatched. In germline, CDR1 is SQVTM, CDR2 ANQGSEA. There are 18 residues in the CDR3.